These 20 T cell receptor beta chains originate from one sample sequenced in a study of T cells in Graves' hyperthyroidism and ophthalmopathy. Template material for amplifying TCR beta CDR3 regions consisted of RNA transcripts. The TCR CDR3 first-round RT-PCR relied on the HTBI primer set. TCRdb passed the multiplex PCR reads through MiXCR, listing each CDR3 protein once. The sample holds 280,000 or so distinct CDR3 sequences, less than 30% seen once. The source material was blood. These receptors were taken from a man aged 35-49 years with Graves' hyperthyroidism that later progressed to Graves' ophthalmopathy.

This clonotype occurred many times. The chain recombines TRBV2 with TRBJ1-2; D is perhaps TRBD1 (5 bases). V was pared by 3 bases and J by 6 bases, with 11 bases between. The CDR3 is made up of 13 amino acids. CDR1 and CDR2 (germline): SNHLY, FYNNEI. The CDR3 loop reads CASSDREVNGYTF. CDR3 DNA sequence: TGTGCCAGCAGTGACAGGGAGGTGAATGGCTACACCTTC.

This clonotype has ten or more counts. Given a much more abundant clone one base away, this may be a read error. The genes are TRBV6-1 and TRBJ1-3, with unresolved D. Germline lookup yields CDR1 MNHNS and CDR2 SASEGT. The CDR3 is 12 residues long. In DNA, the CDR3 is TGTGCCAGCAGTAAAGCGTTACACACCATATATTTT. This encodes CASSKALHTIYF.

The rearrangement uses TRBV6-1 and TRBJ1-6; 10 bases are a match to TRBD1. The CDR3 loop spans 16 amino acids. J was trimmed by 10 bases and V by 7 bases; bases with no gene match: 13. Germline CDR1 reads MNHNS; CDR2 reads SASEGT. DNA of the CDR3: TGTGCCAGCACCGTTTGGGGGACAGGGGCTCGATCACCCCTCCACTTT. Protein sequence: CASTVWGTGARSPLHF.

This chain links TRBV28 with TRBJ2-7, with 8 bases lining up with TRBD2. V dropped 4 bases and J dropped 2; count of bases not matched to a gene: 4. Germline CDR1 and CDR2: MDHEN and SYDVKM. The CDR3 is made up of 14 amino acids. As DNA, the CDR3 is TGTGCCAGCAGTTCCTTAGCGGGAACCTACGAGCAGTACTTC. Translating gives CASSSLAGTYEQYF.

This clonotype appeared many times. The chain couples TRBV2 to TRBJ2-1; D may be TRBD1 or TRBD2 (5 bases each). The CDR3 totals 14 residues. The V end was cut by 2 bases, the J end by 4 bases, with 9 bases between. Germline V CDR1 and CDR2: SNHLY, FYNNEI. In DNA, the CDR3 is TGTGCCAGCAGTGAATATGAGGGGTACAATGAGCAGTTCTTC. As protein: CASSEYEGYNEQFF.

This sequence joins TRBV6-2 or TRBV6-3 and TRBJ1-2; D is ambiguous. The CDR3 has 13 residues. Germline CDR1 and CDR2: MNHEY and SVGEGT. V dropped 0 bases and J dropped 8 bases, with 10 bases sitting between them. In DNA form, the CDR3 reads TGTGCCAGCAGTTACTCGGCGAGTAACGGCTACACCTTC. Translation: CASSYSASNGYTF.

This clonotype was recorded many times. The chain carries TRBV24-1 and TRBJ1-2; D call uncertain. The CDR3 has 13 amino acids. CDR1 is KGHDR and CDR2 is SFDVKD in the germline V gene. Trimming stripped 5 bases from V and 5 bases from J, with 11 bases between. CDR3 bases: TGTGCCACCAGTGGTCGGGATTTTTATGGCTACACCTTC. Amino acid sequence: CATSGRDFYGYTF.

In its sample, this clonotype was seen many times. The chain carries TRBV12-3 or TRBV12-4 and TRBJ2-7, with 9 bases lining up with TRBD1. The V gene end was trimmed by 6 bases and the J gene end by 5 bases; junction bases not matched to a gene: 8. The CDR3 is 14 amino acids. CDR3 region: CASSSRQGGNEQYF. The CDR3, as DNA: TGTGCCAGCAGCTCCCGACAGGGGGGCAACGAGCAGTACTTC.

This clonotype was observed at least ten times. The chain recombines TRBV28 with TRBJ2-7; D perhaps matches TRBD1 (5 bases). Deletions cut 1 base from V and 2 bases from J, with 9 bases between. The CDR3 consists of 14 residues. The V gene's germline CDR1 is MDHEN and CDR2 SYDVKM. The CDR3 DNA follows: TGTGCCAGCAGTTTATCAGGGTTCCCCTACGAGCAGTACTTC. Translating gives CASSLSGFPYEQYF.

This chain's CDR3 is CASSLVVLGYTIYF. In nucleotides, the CDR3 is TGTGCCAGCAGCTTAGTTGTTCTAGGGTACACCATATATTTT. This chain links TRBV7-2 with TRBJ1-3; D is undetermined. The germline V gene encodes CDR1 SGHTA and CDR2 FQGNSA. The CDR3 extends over 14 amino acids. Trimming took off 1 base at V and 8 bases at J, with 12 bases between the two ends.

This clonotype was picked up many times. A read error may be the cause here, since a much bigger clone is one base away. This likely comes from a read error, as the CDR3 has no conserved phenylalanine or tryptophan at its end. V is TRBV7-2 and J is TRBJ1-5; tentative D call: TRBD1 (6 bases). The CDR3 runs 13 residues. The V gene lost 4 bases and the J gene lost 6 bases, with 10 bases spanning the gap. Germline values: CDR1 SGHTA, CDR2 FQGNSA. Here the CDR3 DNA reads TGTGCCAGCAGCTCCAGGGGTTTTCAGCCCCAGCATCTT. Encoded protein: CASSSRGFQPQHL.

For the CDR3, the DNA is TGTGCCAGCACGGAGATCGACCAAGAGACCCAGTACTTC. As protein: CASTEIDQETQYF. The chain joins TRBV6-1 to TRBJ2-5; D call uncertain. The CDR3 covers 13 residues. Germline CDR1 and CDR2: MNHNS and SASEGT. V lost 7 bases and J lost 0, with 9 bases in between.

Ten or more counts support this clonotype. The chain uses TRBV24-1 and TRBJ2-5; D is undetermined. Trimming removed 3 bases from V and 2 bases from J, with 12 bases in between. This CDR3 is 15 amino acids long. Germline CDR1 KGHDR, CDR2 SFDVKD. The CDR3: CATSDGLPQQETQYF. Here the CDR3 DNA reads TGTGCCACCAGTGATGGGCTTCCCCAACAAGAGACCCAGTACTTC.

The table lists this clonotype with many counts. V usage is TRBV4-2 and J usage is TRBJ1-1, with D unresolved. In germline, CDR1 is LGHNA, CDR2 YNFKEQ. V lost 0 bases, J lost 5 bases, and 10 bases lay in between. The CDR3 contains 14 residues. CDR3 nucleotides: TGTGCCAGCAGCCAAGACTCCAGCGAAACTGAAGCTTTCTTT. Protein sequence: CASSQDSSETEAFF.

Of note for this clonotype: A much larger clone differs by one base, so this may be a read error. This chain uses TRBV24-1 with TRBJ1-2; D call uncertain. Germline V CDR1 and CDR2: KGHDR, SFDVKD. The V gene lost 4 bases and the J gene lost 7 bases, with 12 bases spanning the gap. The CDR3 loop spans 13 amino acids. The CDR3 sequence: CATSDARAGGYTF. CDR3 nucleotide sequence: TGTGCCACCAGTGACGCTCGGGCCGGTGGCTACACCTTC.

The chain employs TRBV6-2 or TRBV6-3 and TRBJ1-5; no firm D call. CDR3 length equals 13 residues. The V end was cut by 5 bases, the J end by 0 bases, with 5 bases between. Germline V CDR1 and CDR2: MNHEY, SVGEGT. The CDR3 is CASSKDSNQPQHF. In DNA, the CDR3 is TGTGCCAGCAGTAAAGATAGCAATCAGCCCCAGCATTTT.

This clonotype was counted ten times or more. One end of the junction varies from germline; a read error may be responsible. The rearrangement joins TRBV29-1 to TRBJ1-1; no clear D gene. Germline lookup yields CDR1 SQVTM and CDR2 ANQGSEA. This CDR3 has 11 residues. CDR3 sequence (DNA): TGCAGCGTGCAGTCGAACTCTGAAGCTTTCTTT. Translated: CSVQSNSEAFF. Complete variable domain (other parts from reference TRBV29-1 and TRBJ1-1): SAVISQKPSRDICQRGTSLTIQCQVDSQVTMMFWYRQQPGQSLTLIATANQGSEATYESGFVIDKFPISRPNLTFSTLTVSNMSPEDSSIYLCSVQSNSEAFFGQGTRLTVV.

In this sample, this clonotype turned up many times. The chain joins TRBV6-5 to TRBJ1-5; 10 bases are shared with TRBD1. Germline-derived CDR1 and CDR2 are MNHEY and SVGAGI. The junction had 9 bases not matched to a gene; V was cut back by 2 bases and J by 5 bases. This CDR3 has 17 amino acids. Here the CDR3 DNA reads TGTGCCAGCAGTTACATTCCCCCCGGACAGGGGGATCAGCCCCAGCATTTT. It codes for CASSYIPPGQGDQPQHF.

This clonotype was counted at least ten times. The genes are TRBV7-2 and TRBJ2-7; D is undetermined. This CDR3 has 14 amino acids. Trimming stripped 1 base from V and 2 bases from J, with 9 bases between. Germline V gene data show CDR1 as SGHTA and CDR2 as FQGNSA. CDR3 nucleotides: TGTGCCAGCAGCTTAGGTCAGGCCGCCTACGAGCAGTACTTC. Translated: CASSLGQAAYEQYF.

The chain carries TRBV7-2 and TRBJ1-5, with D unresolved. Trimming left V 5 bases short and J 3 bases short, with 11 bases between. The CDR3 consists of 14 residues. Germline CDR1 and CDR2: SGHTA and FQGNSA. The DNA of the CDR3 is TGTGCCAGCAGCGATGGACCTTTCAATCAGCCCCAGCATTTT. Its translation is CASSDGPFNQPQHF.